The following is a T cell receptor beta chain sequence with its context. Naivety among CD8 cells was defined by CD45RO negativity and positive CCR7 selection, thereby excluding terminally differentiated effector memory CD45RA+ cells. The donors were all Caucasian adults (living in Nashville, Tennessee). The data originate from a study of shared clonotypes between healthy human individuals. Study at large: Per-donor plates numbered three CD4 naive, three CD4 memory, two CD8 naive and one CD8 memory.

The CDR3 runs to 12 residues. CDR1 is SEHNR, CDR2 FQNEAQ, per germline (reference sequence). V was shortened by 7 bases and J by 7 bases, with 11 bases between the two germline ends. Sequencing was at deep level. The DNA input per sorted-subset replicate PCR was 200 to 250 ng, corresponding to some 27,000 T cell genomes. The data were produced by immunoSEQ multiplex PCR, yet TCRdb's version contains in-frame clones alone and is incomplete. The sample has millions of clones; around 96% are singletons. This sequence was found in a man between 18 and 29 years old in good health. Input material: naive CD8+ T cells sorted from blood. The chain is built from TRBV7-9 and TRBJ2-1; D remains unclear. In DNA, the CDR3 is TGTGCCAGCACCCCCCCACCAAATGAGCAGTTCTTC. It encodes CASTPPPNEQFF.